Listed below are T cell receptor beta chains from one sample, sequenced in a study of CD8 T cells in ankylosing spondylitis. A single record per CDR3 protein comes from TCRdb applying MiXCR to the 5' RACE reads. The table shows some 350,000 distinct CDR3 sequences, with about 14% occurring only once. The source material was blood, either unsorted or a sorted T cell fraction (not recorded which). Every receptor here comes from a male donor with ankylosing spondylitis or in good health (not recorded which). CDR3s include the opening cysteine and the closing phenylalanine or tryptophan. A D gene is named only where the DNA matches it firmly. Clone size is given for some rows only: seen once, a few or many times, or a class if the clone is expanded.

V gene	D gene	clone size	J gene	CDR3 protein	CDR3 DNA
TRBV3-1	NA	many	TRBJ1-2	CASSAGPSYGYTF	TGTGCCAGCAGCGCCGGGCCCTCCTATGGCTACACCTTC
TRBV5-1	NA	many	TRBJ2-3	CASSLGQGNTDTQYF	TGCGCCAGCAGCTTGGGGCAGGGGAACACAGATACGCAGTATTTT
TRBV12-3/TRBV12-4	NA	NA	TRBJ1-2	CASRPGRRYGYTF	TGTGCCAGCAGACCGGGACGGAGGTATGGCTACACCTTC
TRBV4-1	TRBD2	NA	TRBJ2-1	CASSQGEWYSTSGRNEQFF	TGCGCCAGCAGCCAAGGGGAATGGTATTCGACTAGCGGGAGAAATGAGCAGTTCTTC
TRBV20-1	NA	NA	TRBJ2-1	CSADSRTYNEQFF	TGCAGTGCCGACAGTAGGACCTACAATGAGCAGTTCTTC
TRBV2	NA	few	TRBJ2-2	CASRTFNTGTGELFF	TGTGCCAGCAGGACCTTCAATACGGGAACCGGGGAGCTGTTTTTT
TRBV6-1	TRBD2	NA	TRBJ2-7	CASRQLAEGYEQYF	TGTGCCAGCAGACAACTAGCGGAGGGCTACGAGCAGTACTTC
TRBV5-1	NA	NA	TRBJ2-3	CASSLGPSDTQYF	TGCGCCAGCAGCTTAGGTCCTTCTGATACGCAGTATTTT
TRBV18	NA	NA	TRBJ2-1	CASSPSQYNEQFF	TGTGCCAGCTCACCAAGCCAGTACAATGAGCAGTTCTTC
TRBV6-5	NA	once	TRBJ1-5	CASSWRRGPNQPQHF	TGTGCCAGCAGTTGGAGACGCGGCCCCAATCAGCCCCAGCATTTT
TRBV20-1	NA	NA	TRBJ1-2	CSARDLLSAAGYTF	TGCAGTGCTAGAGATCTATTGTCAGCGGCGGGCTACACCTTC
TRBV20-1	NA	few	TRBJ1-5	CSASGTDNQPQHF	TGCAGTGCTAGTGGGACCGATAATCAGCCCCAGCATTTT
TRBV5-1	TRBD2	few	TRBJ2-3	CASSLSGASGGAGTDTQYF	TGCGCCAGCAGCCTCTCTGGGGCTAGCGGGGGGGCAGGCACAGATACGCAGTATTTT
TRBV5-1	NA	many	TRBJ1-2	CASSAQGGYGYTF	TGCGCCAGCAGCGCACAGGGTGGCTATGGCTACACCTTC
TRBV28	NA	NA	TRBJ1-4	CASSPTGEGNEKLFF	TGTGCCAGCAGTCCCACGGGGGAGGGCAATGAAAAACTGTTTTTT
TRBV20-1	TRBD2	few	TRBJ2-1	CSASTSAGGPYNEQFF	TGCAGTGCTAGCACCTCAGCGGGAGGACCCTACAATGAGCAGTTCTTC
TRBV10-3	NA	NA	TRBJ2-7	CAISPEEGTYEQYF	TGTGCCATCAGCCCCGAGGAGGGAACCTACGAGCAGTACTTC
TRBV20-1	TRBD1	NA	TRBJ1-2	CSAPRQGSVNYGYTF	TGCAGTGCTCCGAGACAGGGTTCGGTGAACTATGGCTACACCTTC
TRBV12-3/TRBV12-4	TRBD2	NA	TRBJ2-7	CASRMTSGSYEQYF	TGTGCCAGCAGGATGACTAGCGGATCCTACGAGCAGTACTTC
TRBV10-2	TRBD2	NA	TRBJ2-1	CASTAPSLAGGGNEQFF	TGCGCCAGCACCGCGCCTTCTCTAGCGGGGGGGGGGAATGAGCAGTTCTTC
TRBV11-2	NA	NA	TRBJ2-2	CASSHTHRVKTTGELFF	TGTGCCAGCAGCCATACCCACAGGGTGAAGACCACCGGGGAGCTGTTTTTT
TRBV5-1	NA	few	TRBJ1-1	CASTFGGQRTEAFF	TGCGCCAGCACTTTCGGGGGGCAGAGAACTGAAGCTTTCTTT
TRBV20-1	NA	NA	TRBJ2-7	CSARTATPNEQYF	TGCAGTGCGAGGACAGCGACCCCCAACGAGCAGTACTTC
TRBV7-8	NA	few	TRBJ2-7	CASSVGGGGYEQYF	TGTGCCAGCAGCGTGGGAGGGGGTGGTTACGAGCAGTACTTC
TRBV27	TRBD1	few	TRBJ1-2	CASMLGQGANYGYTF	TGTGCCAGCATGTTGGGACAGGGGGCTAACTATGGCTACACCTTC
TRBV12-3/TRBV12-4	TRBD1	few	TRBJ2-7	CASSFGTGGYEQYF	TGTGCCAGCAGTTTTGGGACAGGGGGCTACGAGCAGTACTTC
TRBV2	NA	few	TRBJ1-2	CARKLRYGYTF	TGTGCCAGAAAGTTGCGGTATGGCTACACCTTC
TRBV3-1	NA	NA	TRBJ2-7	CASSPSTWIGEQYF	TGTGCCAGCAGCCCATCTACGTGGATCGGCGAGCAGTACTTC
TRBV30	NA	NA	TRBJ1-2	CAWSRVAGLNYGYTF	TGTGCCTGGTCCAGAGTGGCGGGGCTTAACTATGGCTACACCTTC
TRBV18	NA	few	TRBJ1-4	CASSPSGNGEKLFF	TGTGCCAGCTCACCCAGCGGGAATGGTGAAAAACTGTTTTTT
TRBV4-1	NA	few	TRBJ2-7	CASSPEWTYEQYF	TGCGCCAGCAGCCCCGAATGGACCTACGAGCAGTACTTC
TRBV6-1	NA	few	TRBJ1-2	CASSEISNYGYTF	TGTGCCAGCAGTGAAATAAGTAACTATGGCTACACCTTC
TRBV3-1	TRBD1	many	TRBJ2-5	CASSPMGQVQETQYF	TGTGCCAGCAGCCCGATGGGACAGGTTCAAGAGACCCAGTACTTC
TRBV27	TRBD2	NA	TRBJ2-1	CASSFLRGSIYNEQFF	TGTGCCAGCAGTTTTCTGCGGGGGTCTATCTACAATGAGCAGTTCTTC
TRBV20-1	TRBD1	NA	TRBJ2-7	CSAGRQGALVYEQYF	TGCAGTGCTGGAAGACAGGGGGCCCTTGTCTACGAGCAGTACTTC
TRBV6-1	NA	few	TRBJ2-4	CASSEELVPLPHF	TGTGCCAGCAGTGAAGAATTGGTCCCCTTACCGCACTTC
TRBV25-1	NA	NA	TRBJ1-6	CASSEYGSYNSPLHF	TGTGCCAGCAGTGAATACGGCTCCTATAATTCACCCCTCCACTTT
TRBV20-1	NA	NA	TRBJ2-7	CSATPAMPYEQYF	TGCAGTGCCACACCAGCGATGCCCTACGAGCAGTACTTC
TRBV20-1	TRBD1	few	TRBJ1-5	CSARVGQGRQPQHF	TGCAGTGCTAGAGTGGGACAGGGGCGTCAGCCCCAGCATTTT
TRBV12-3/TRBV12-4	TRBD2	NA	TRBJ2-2	CASTPSGAYTGELFF	TGTGCCAGCACCCCCAGCGGGGCCTACACCGGGGAGCTGTTTTTT
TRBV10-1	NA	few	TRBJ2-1	CASSGDWREGKEDEQFF	TGCGCCAGCAGTGGAGACTGGCGGGAAGGGAAGGAGGATGAGCAGTTCTTC
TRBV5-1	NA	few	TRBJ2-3	CATNRRGEDTQYF	TGCGCCACCAATCGCAGGGGGGAAGATACGCAGTATTTT
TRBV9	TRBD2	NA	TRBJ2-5	CASSVAQAGGPQETQYF	TGTGCCAGCAGCGTAGCTCAGGCGGGGGGGCCCCAAGAGACCCAGTACTTC
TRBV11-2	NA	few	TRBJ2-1	CASSLFDGSYNEQFF	TGTGCCAGCAGCTTATTTGACGGCTCCTACAATGAGCAGTTCTTC
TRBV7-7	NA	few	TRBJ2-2	CASSLVRGGELFF	TGTGCCAGCAGCTTAGTACGCGGCGGGGAGCTGTTTTTT
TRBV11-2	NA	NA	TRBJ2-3	CASRPPWEGAIRDTQYF	TGTGCCAGCAGACCCCCATGGGAGGGGGCGATAAGAGATACGCAGTATTTT
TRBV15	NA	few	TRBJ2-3	CATSTRLTSTDTQYF	TGTGCCACCAGCACCCGTCTGACTAGCACAGATACGCAGTATTTT
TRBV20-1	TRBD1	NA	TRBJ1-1	CSARTGTEPEAFF	TGCAGTGCTAGAACAGGGACAGAGCCTGAAGCTTTCTTT
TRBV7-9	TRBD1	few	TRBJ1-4	CASSPRDSVNEKLFF	TGTGCCAGCAGCCCCCGGGACAGTGTAAATGAAAAACTGTTTTTT
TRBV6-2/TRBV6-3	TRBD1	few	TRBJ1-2	CASRSGQGNYGYTF	TGTGCCAGCAGGTCGGGACAGGGTAACTATGGCTACACCTTC
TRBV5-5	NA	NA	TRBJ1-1	CASSPDSQGNTEAFF	TGTGCCAGCAGCCCCGACTCACAGGGGAACACTGAAGCTTTCTTT
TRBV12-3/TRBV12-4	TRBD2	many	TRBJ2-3	CASRPAGGPPDTQYF	TGTGCCAGCAGGCCAGCGGGAGGGCCTCCAGATACGCAGTATTTT
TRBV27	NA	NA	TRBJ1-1	CASSSRKTAITEAFF	TGTGCCAGCAGTTCGCGCAAAACAGCTATCACTGAAGCTTTCTTT
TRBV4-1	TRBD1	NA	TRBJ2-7	CASSQEGRGGTGSHEQYF	TGCGCCAGCAGCCAAGAAGGTCGTGGGGGGACAGGGAGCCACGAGCAGTACTTC
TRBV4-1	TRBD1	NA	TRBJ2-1	CASSVRQGGYNEQFF	TGCGCCAGCAGCGTCCGACAGGGTGGATACAATGAGCAGTTCTTC